This entry lists 13 T cell receptor beta chains sequenced from one sample in a study of blood T cells in healthy people across ages. Using a J-beta primer mix together with a sample-barcoded 5' primer, a second PCR was run for roughly 6 to 11 cycles. TCRdb independently ran MiXCR on the 5' RACE reads; one entry per CDR3 protein. The sample lists 730,000 or so distinct CDR3 sequences; 43% were seen once. The specimen sequenced was blood. All receptors derive from a woman in her sixties or seventies in good health.

The rearrangement joins TRBV29-1 to TRBJ2-7; D is ambiguous. Germline values: CDR1 SQVTM, CDR2 ANQGSEA. V gave up 2 bases and J gave up 1 base, with 6 bases separating them. The CDR3 contains 12 residues. Here the CDR3 DNA reads TGCAGCGTTGAAACCCGGTCCTACGAGCAGTACTTC. The encoded protein is CSVETRSYEQYF.

V gene TRBV6-1 combines with J gene TRBJ2-5, with 11 bases matching TRBD2. V lost 1 base, J lost 3 bases, and 7 bases stayed unmatched. CDR1 and CDR2 (germline): MNHNS, SASEGT. The CDR3 spans 17 residues. CDR3 amino acids: CASSEDFLAGGKETQYF. CDR3 bases: TGTGCCAGCAGTGAAGACTTTCTAGCGGGGGGAAAAGAGACCCAGTACTTC.

This clonotype was counted once. The gene calls are TRBV20-1 and TRBJ2-1, with 8 bases matching TRBD1. Germline lookup yields CDR1 DFQATT and CDR2 SNEGSKA (reference sequence). CDR3 length equals 16 residues. The CDR3 spells CILLVGTGTGYNEQFF. In DNA form, the CDR3 reads TGCATCCTCTTAGTGGGTACCGGGACAGGCTACAATGAGCAGTTCTTC.

This clonotype was counted many times. The V and J genes are TRBV6-6 and TRBJ2-7; D uncertain. Trimming cost V 7 bases and J 4 bases, with 20 bases left between them. This CDR3 has 15 amino acids. Germline-derived CDR1 and CDR2 are MNHNY and SVGAGI (reference sequence). Written as DNA, the CDR3 is TGTGCCAGCATGAGCCGTGACGGGTCAACATACGAGCAGTACTTC. As protein: CASMSRDGSTYEQYF.

Regarding this clonotype: An end of the junction differs from the germline gene, which may be a read error. The chain uses TRBV9 and TRBJ2-5, with D possibly called TRBD1 or TRBD2 (5 bases each). Germline values: CDR1 SGDLS, CDR2 YYNGEE. This CDR3 has 13 residues. As DNA, the CDR3 is TGTGCCCGCAGCCTCGGGGCCCAAGAGACCCAGTACTTC. Its translation is CARSLGAQETQYF.

The chain joins TRBV20-1 to TRBJ1-4; the D gene is possibly TRBD1 (5 bases). The V gene lost 6 bases and the J gene lost 10 bases, with 30 bases spanning the gap. The CDR3 sequence is 17 residues long. Germline CDR1 reads DFQATT; CDR2 reads SNEGSKA (reference sequence). The CDR3 loop reads CSAHEGTVSAEPGKLFF. CDR3 DNA sequence: TGCAGTGCCCATGAAGGGACGGTATCCGCGGAGCCGGGAAAACTGTTTTTT.

Ten or more counts support this clonotype. The V gene is TRBV5-6, the J gene TRBJ2-7; D is undetermined. The V end lost 1 base, the J end lost 4 bases, and 9 bases lay between the germline ends. The CDR3 contains 13 residues. Looked up from germline, CDR1 is SGHDT and CDR2 is YYEEEE. The CDR3 reads CASSLRSGYEQYF. For the CDR3, the DNA is TGTGCCAGCAGCTTGCGGTCAGGATACGAGCAGTACTTC.

This clonotype was observed a handful of times. The rearrangement links TRBV7-9 to TRBJ1-2, with D unresolved. V lost 1 base and J 7 bases, leaving 13 bases between the germline ends. The germline V gene encodes CDR1 SEHNR and CDR2 FQNEAQ (reference sequence). This CDR3 region has 14 residues. The CDR3 is CASSLVGRAPGYTF. CDR3 in DNA: TGTGCCAGCAGCTTAGTAGGAAGGGCGCCTGGCTACACCTTC. Variable domain in full (rest from reference TRBV7-9 and TRBJ1-2): DTGVSQNPRHKITKRGQNVTFRCDPISEHNRLYWYRQTLGQGPEFLTYFQNEAQLEKSRLLSDRFSAERPKGSFSTLEIQRTEQGDSAMYLCASSLVGRAPGYTFGSGTRLTVV.

This clonotype was seen only a few times. The chain combines TRBV29-1 with TRBJ1-2; the D gene is possibly TRBD1 (5 bases). The V end was cut by 7 bases, the J end by 6 bases, with 12 bases between. The length of the CDR3 is 11 residues. Germline values: CDR1 SQVTM, CDR2 ANQGSEA. For the CDR3, the DNA is TGCAGCGCGGCAGGGACCGATGGCTACACCTTC. This encodes CSAAGTDGYTF.

This clonotype appeared a few times. The J gene is TRBJ2-1, the V gene TRBV5-1; D unclear. V lost 0 bases and J 6 bases, leaving 16 bases between the germline ends. CDR1 and CDR2 from the germline V gene are SGHRS and YFSETQ. This CDR3 region has 16 residues. The CDR3 bases are TGCGCCAGCAGCTTGGCCAGGCTACAAGAGTTCAATGAGCAGTTCTTC. Protein product: CASSLARLQEFNEQFF.

The gene calls are TRBV13 and TRBJ2-4; D possibly uses TRBD1 or TRBD2 (6 bases each). The V end lost 3 bases, the J end lost 5 bases, and 14 bases lay between the germline ends. The CDR3 has 15 amino acids. Looked up from germline, CDR1 is PRHDT and CDR2 is FYEKMQ (reference sequence). The CDR3: CASSLGGGTENIQYF. The DNA of the CDR3 is TGTGCCAGCAGCTTGGGGGGCGGGACGGAAAACATTCAGTACTTC.

There are a few counts of this clonotype. The genes are TRBV20-1 and TRBJ2-1, with 14 positions matching TRBD2. V trimming: 0 bases; J trimming: 9 bases; junction bases outside the gene matches: 7. Per germline, CDR1 DFQATT and CDR2 SNEGSKA (reference sequence). The CDR3 runs to 16 residues. CDR3 DNA sequence: TGCAGTGCTAGAGATAGTGGGACTAGCGGGAGCGGTGAGCAGTTCTTC. Protein product: CSARDSGTSGSGEQFF.

The chain combines TRBV5-1 with TRBJ2-1, with a weak D call TRBD2 (6 bases). The J call may be incorrect, as the DNA end agrees better with TRBJ2-7. CDR3 length: 15 amino acids. Germline V lookup: CDR1 SGHRS, CDR2 YFSETQ. As DNA, the CDR3 is TGCGCCAGCAGCGGGCAGGGAGGCTCCTACAATGAGCAGTACTTC. Protein product: CASSGQGGSYNEQYF.